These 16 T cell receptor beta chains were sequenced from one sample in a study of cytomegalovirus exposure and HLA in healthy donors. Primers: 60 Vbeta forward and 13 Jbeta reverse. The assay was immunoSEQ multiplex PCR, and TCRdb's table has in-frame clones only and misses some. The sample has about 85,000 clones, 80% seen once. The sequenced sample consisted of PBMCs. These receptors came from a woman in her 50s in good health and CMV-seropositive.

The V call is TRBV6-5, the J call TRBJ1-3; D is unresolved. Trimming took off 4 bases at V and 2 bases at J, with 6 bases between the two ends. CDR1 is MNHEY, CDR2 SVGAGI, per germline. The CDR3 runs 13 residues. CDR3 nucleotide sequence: TGTGCCAGCAGTTGGACTCCTGGAAACACCATATATTTT. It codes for CASSWTPGNTIYF.

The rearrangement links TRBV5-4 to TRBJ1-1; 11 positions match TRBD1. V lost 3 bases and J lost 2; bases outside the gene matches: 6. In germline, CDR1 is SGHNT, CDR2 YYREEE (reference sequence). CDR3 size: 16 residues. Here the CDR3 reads CASSYGQGAGNTEAFF. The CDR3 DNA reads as TGTGCCAGCAGCTACGGACAGGGGGCGGGTAACACTGAAGCTTTCTTT.

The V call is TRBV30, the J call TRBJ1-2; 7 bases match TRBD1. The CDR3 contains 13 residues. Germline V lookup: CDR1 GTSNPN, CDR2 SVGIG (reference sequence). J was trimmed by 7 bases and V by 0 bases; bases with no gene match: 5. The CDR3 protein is CAWSVATGIGYTF. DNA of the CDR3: TGTGCCTGGAGTGTAGCGACAGGGATTGGCTACACCTTC. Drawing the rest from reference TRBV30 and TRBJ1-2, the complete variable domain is SQTIHQWPATLVQPVGSPLSLECTVEGTSNPNLYWYRQAAGRGLQLLFYSVGIGQISSEVPQNLSASRPQDRQFILSSKKLLLSDSGFYLCAWSVATGIGYTFGSGTRLTVV.

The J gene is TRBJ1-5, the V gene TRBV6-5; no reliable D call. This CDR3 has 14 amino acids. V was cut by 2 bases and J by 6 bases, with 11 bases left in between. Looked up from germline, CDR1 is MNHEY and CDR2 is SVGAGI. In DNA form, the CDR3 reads TGTGCCAGCAGTTACGATTCGGGAAGTCAGCCCCAGCATTTT. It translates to CASSYDSGSQPQHF.

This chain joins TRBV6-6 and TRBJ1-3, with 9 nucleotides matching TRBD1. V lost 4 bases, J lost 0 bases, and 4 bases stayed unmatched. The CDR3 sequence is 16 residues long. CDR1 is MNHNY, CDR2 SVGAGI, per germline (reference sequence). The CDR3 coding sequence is TGTGCCAGCAGTTCCGGGACAGGGATCTCTGGAAACACCATATATTTT. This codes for CASSSGTGISGNTIYF.

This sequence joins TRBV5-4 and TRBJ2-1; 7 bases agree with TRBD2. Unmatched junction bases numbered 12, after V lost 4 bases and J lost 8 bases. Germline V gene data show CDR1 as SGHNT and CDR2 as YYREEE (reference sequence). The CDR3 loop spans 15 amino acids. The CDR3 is CASSPMGGSADEQFF. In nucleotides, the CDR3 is TGTGCCAGCAGCCCAATGGGCGGGAGTGCTGATGAGCAGTTCTTC.

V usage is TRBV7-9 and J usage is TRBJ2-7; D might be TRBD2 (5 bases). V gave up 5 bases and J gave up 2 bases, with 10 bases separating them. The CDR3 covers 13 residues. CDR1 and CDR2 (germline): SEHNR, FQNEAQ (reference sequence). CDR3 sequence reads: CASSPPGTYEQYF. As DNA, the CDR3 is TGTGCCAGCAGCCCACCCGGGACCTACGAGCAGTACTTC.

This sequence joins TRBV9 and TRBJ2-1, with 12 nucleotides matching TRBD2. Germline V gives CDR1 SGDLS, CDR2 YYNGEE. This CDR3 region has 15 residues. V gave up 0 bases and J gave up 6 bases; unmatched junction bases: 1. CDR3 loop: CASSVGTSGVNEQFF. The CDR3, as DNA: TGTGCCAGCAGCGTAGGGACTAGCGGGGTCAATGAGCAGTTCTTC.

This CDR3 reads CASGTGTSVDTQYF. The CDR3 nucleotides read TGTGCCAGCGGAACCGGGACTAGCGTGGATACGCAGTATTTT. V gene TRBV2 combines with J gene TRBJ2-3; TRBD2 matches at 10 bases. This CDR3 is built from 14 residues. CDR1 and CDR2 from the germline V gene are SNHLY and FYNNEI. V lost 8 bases, J lost 6 bases, and 8 bases stayed unmatched. The whole variable domain, filled in from reference TRBV2 and TRBJ2-3, reads EPEVTQTPSHQVTQMGQEVILRCVPISNHLYFYWYRQILGQKVEFLVSFYNNEISEKSEIFDDQFSVERPDGSNFTLKIRSTKLEDSAMYFCASGTGTSVDTQYFGPGTRLTVL.

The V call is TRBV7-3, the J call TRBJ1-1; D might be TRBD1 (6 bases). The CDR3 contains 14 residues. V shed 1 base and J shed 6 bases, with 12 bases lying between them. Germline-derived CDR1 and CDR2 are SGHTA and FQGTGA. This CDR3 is CASSLKGGMAEAFF. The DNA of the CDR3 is TGTGCCAGCAGCTTAAAGGGGGGGATGGCTGAAGCTTTCTTT. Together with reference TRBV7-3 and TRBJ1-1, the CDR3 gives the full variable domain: GAGVSQTPSNKVTEKGKYVELRCDPISGHTALYWYRQSLGQGPEFLIYFQGTGAADDSGLPNDRFFAVRPEGSVSTLKIQRTERGDSAVYLCASSLKGGMAEAFFGQGTRLTVV.

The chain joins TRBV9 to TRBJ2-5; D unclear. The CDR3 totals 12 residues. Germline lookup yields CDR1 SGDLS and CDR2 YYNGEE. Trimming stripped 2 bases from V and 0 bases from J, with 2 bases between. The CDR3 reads CASSVNQETQYF. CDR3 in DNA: TGTGCCAGCAGCGTCAACCAAGAGACCCAGTACTTC.

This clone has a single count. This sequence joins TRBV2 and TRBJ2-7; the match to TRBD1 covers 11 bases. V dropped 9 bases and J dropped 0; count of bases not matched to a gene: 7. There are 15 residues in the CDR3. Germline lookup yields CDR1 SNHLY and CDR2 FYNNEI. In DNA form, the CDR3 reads TGTGCCAGTGGAGGACAGGGGGCCCTCTCCTACGAGCAGTACTTC. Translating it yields CASGGQGALSYEQYF. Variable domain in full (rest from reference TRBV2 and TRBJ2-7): EPEVTQTPSHQVTQMGQEVILRCVPISNHLYFYWYRQILGQKVEFLVSFYNNEISEKSEIFDDQFSVERPDGSNFTLKIRSTKLEDSAMYFCASGGQGALSYEQYFGPGTRLTVT.

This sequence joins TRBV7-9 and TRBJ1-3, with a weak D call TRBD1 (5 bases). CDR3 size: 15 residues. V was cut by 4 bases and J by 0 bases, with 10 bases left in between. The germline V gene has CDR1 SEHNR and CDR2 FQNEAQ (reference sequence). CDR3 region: CASSWDFGSGNTIYF. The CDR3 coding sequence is TGTGCCAGCAGCTGGGACTTCGGCTCTGGAAACACCATATATTTT.

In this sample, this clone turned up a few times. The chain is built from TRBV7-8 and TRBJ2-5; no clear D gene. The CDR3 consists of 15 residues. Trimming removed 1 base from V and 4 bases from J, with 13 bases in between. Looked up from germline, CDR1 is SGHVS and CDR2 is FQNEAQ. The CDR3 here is CASSLETAFSETQYF. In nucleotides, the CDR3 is TGTGCCAGCAGCTTAGAAACAGCTTTCTCAGAGACCCAGTACTTC.

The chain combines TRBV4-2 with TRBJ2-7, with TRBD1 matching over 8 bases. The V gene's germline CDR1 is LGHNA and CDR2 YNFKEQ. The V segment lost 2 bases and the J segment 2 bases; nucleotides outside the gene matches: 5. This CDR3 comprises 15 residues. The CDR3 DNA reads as TGTGCCAGCAGCCAACGGCCGACAGGGGCCTACGAGCAGTACTTC. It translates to CASSQRPTGAYEQYF.

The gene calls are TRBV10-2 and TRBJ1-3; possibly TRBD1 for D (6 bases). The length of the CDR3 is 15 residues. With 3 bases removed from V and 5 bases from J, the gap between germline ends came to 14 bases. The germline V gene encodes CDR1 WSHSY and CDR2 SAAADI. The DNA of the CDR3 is TGCGCCAGCAGTGATGGGGGCCAGGGTCGAAACACCATATATTTT. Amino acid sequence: CASSDGGQGRNTIYF.